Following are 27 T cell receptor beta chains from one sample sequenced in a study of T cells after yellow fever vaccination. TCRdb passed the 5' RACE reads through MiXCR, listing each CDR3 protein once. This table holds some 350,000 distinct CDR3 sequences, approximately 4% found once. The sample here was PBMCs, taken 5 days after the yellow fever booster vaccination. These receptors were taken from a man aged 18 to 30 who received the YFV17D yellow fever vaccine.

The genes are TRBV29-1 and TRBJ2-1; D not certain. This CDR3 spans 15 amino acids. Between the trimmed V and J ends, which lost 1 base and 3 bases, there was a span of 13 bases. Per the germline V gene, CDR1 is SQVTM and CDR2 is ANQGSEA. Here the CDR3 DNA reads TGCAGCGTTGAAGGCCCCGTAACGCACTACAATGAGCAGTTCTTC. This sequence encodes CSVEGPVTHYNEQFF.

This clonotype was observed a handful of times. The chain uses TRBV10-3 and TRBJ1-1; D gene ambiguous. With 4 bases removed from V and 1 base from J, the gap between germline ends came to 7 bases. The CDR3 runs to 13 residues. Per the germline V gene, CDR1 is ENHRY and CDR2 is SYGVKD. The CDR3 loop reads CAISANGNTEAFF. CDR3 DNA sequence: TGTGCCATCAGTGCCAACGGGAACACTGAAGCTTTCTTT.

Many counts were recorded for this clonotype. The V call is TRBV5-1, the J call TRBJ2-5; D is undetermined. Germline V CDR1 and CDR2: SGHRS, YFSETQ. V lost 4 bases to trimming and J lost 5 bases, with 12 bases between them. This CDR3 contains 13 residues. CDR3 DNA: TGCGCCAGCAGCCTTGACGTCAGGGAGACCCAGTACTTC. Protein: CASSLDVRETQYF.

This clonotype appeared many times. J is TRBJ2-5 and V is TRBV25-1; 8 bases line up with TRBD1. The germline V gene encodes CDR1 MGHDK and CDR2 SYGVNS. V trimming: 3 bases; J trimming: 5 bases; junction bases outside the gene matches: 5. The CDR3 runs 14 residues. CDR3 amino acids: CASSDKTGGETQYF. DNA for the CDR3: TGTGCCAGCAGTGACAAAACAGGGGGTGAGACCCAGTACTTC.

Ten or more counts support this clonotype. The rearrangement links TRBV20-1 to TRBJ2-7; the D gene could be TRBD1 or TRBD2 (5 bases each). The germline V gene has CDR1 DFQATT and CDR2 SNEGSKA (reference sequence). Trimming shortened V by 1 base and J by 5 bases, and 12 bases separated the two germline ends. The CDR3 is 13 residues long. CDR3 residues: CSARGGKPHEQYV. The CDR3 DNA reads TGCAGTGCTAGAGGGGGGAAGCCCCACGAGCAGTACGTC.

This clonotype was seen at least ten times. The CDR3 region has the DNA TGCGCCAGCAGCCTAGGGACAGGGGCCCTGAACACTGAAGCTTTCTTT. Its translation: CASSLGTGALNTEAFF. The chain has TRBV5-1 and TRBJ1-1; 10 nucleotides align to TRBD1. The CDR3 runs to 16 residues. V gave up 4 bases and J gave up 0 bases; unmatched junction bases: 6. Germline CDR1 reads SGHRS; CDR2 reads YFSETQ.

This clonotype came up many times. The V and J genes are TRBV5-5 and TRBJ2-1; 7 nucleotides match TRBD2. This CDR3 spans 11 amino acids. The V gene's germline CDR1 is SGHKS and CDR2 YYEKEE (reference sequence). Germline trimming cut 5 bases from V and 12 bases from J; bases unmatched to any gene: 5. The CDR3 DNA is TGTGCCAGCAGTGCTTCGGGGGGGCAGTTCTTC. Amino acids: CASSASGGQFF.

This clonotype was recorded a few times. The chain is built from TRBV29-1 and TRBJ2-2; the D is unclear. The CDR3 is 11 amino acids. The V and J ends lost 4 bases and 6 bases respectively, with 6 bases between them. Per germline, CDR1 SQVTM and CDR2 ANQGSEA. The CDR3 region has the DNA TGCAGCGTTGGATGGGCCGGGGAGCTGTTTTTT. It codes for CSVGWAGELFF.

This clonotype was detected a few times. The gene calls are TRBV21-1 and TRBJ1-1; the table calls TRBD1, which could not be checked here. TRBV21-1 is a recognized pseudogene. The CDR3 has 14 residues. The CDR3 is CASSRGGPNTEAFF. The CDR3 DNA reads TGTGCCAGCTCTCGAGGGGGTCCAAACACTGAAGCTTTCTTT.

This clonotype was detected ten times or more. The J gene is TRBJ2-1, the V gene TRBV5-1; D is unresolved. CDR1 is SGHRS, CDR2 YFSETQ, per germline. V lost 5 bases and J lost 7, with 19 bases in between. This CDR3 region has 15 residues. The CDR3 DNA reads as TGCGCCAGCAGTCTAGGGTCGGGTATTGTGAATGAGCAGTTCTTC. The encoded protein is CASSLGSGIVNEQFF.

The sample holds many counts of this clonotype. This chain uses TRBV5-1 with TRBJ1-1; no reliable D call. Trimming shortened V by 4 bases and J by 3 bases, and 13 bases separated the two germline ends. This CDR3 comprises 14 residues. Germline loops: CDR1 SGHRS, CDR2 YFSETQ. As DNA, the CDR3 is TGCGCCAGCAGCGTGGGATACGGGGACACTGAAGCTTTCTTT. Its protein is CASSVGYGDTEAFF. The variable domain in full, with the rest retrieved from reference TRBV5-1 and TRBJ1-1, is KAGVTQTPRYLIKTRGQQVTLSCSPISGHRSVSWYQQTPGQGLQFLFEYFSETQRNKGNFPGRFSGRQFSNSRSEMNVSTLELGDSALYLCASSVGYGDTEAFFGQGTRLTVV.

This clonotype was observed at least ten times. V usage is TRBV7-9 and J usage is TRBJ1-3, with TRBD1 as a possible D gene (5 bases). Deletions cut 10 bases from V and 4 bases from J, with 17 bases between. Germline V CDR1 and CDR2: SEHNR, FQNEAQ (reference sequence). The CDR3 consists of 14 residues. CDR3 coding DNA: TGTGCCACCGGAGTAGGGGCCTTGGGAAACACCATATATTTT. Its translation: CATGVGALGNTIYF.

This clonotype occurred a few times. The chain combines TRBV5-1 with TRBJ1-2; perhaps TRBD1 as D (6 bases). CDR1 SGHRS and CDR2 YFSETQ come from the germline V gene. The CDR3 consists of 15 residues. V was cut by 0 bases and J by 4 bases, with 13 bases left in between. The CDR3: CASSLGQGTLYGYTF. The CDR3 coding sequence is TGCGCCAGCAGCTTGGGGCAGGGGACCCTCTATGGCTACACCTTC. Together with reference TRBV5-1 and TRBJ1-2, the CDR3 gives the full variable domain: KAGVTQTPRYLIKTRGQQVTLSCSPISGHRSVSWYQQTPGQGLQFLFEYFSETQRNKGNFPGRFSGRQFSNSRSEMNVSTLELGDSALYLCASSLGQGTLYGYTFGSGTRLTVV.

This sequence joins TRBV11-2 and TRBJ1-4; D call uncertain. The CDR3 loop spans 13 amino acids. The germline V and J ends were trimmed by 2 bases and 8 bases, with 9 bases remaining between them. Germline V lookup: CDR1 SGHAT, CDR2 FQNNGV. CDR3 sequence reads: CASSLWVGEKLFF. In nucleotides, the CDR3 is TGTGCCAGCAGCTTATGGGTTGGGGAAAAACTGTTTTTT.

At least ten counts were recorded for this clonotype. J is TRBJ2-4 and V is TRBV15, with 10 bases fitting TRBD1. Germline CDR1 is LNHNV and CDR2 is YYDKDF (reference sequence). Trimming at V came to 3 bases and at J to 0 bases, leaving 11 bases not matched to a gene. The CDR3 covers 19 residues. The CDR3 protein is CATSSREWDRGLAKNIQYF. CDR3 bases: TGTGCCACCAGCAGTCGCGAGTGGGACAGGGGACTAGCCAAAAACATTCAGTACTTC. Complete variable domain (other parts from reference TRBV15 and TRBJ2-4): DAMVIQNPRYQVTQFGKPVTLSCSQTLNHNVMYWYQQKSSQAPKLLFHYYDKDFNNEADTPDNFQSRRPNTSFCFLDIRSPGLGDTAMYLCATSSREWDRGLAKNIQYFGAGTRLSVL.

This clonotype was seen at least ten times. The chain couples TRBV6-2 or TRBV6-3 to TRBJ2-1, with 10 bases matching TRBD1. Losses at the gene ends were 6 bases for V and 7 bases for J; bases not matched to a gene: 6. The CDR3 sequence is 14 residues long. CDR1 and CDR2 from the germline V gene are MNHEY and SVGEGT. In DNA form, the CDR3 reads TGTGCCAGCAGCTCCGGGACAGGGGTAAATGAGCAGTTCTTC. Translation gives CASSSGTGVNEQFF.

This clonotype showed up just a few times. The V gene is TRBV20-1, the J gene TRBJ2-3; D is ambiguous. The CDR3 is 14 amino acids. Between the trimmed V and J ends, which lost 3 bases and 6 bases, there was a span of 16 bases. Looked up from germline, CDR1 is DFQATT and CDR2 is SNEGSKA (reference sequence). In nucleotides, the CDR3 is TGCAGTGCTAGGAGGATAGTTGAGTGGGATACGCAGTATTTT. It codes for CSARRIVEWDTQYF.

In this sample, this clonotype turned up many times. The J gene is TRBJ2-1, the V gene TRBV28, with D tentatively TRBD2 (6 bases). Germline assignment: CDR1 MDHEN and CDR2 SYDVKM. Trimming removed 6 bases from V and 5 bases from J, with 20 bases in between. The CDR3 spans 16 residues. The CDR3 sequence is CASREGARTINNEQFF. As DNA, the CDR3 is TGTGCCAGCAGGGAGGGAGCAAGAACGATTAACAATGAGCAGTTCTTC.

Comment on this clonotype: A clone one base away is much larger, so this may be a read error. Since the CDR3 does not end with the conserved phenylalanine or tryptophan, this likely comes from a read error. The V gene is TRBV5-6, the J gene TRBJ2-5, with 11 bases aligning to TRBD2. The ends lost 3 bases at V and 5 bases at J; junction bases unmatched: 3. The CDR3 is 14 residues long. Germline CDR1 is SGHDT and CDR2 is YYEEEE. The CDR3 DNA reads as TGTGCCAGCAGCTCATCTAGCGGGGGGGAGACCCAGTACTTA. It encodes CASSSSSGGETQYL.

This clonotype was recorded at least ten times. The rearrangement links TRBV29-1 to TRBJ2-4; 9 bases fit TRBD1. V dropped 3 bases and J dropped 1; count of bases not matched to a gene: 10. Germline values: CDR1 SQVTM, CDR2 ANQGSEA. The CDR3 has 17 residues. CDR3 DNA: TGCAGCGTTGATGGGACAGGGTCCGACGAGGCCAAAAACATTCAGTACTTC. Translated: CSVDGTGSDEAKNIQYF.

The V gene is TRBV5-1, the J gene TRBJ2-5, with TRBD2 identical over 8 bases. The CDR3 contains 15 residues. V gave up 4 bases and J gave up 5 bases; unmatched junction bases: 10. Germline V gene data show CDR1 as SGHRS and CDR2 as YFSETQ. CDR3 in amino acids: CASSPGLDFRETQYF. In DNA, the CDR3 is TGCGCCAGCAGCCCGGGACTAGATTTCCGGGAGACCCAGTACTTC.

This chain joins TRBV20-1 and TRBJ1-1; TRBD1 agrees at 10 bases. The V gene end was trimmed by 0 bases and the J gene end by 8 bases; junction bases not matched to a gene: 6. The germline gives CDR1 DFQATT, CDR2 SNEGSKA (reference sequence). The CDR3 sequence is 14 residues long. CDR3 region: CSARDPGQGPEAFF. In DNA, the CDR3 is TGCAGTGCTAGAGATCCGGGACAGGGGCCGGAAGCTTTCTTT.

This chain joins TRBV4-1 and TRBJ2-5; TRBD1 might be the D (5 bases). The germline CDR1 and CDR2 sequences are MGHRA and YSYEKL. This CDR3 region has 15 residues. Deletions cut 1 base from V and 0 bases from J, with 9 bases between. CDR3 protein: CASSQVGLNQETQYF. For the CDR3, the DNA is TGCGCCAGCAGCCAAGTGGGGCTTAACCAAGAGACCCAGTACTTC.

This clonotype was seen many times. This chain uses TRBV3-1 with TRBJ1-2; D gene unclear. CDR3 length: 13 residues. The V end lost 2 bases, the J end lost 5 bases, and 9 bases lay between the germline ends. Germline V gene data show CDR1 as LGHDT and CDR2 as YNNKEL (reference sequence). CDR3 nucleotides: TGTGCCAGCAGCCAATCGGAAGGTTATGGCTACACCTTC. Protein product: CASSQSEGYGYTF. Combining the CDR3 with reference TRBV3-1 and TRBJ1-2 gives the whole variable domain DTAVSQTPKYLVTQMGNDKSIKCEQNLGHDTMYWYKQDSKKFLKIMFSYNNKELIINETVPNRFSPKSPDKAHLNLHINSLELGDSAVYFCASSQSEGYGYTFGSGTRLTVV.

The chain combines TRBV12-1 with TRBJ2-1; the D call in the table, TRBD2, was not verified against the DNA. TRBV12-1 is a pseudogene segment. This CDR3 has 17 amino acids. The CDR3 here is CASSSPGTGPRWNEQFF. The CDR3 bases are TGTGCCAGCAGCTCTCCCGGGACTGGTCCCCGATGGAATGAGCAGTTCTTC.

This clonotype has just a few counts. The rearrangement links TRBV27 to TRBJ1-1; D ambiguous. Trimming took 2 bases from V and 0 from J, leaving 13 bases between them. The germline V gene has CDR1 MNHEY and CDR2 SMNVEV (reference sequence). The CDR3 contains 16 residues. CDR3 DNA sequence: TGTGCCAGCAGTTTAAGAGGCAGCTACATGAACACTGAAGCTTTCTTT. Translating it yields CASSLRGSYMNTEAFF.

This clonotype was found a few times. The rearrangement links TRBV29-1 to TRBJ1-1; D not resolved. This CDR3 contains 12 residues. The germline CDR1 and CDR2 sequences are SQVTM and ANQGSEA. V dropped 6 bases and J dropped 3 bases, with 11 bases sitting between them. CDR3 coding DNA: TGCAGCGTGAAGAATCTAGACACTGAAGCTTTCTTT. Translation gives CSVKNLDTEAFF. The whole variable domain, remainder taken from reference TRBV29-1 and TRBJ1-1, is SAVISQKPSRDICQRGTSLTIQCQVDSQVTMMFWYRQQPGQSLTLIATANQGSEATYESGFVIDKFPISRPNLTFSTLTVSNMSPEDSSIYLCSVKNLDTEAFFGQGTRLTVV.